The text below deals with one T cell receptor beta chain. Its target is not known. The sample belongs to a study of T-cell memory formation after mild COVID-19. Study-level findings and limits: Cross-reactive memory appears to have joined, as suggested by some responding clones showing up in pre-infection memory.

J gave up 1 base and V 11 bases, and 10 bases lay outside the gene matches. The V gene's germline CDR1 is SNHLY and CDR2 FYNNEI. CDR3 length equals 15 residues. TCRdb ran MiXCR on the 5' RACE reads and lists one entry per CDR3 protein. The sample includes approximately 490,000 distinct CDR3 sequences, around 21% seen only once; the top ten take approximately 13%. This TCR was sampled from an adult woman who had mild COVID-19 (a few samples of this study predate the infection). Cell type and time point are not known. The gene calls are TRBV2 and TRBJ2-1, with 8 bases lining up with TRBD1. The source material was PBMCs or a T cell subset sorted from them (not recorded which). CDR3: CAGRGTGFSYNEQFF. DNA of the CDR3: TGTGCCGGACGTGGGACAGGATTTTCCTACAATGAGCAGTTCTTC. The full variable domain, its missing parts supplied by reference TRBV2 and TRBJ2-1, is EPEVTQTPSHQVTQMGQEVILRCVPISNHLYFYWYRQILGQKVEFLVSFYNNEISEKSEIFDDQFSVERPDGSNFTLKIRSTKLEDSAMYFCAGRGTGFSYNEQFFGPGTRLTVL.